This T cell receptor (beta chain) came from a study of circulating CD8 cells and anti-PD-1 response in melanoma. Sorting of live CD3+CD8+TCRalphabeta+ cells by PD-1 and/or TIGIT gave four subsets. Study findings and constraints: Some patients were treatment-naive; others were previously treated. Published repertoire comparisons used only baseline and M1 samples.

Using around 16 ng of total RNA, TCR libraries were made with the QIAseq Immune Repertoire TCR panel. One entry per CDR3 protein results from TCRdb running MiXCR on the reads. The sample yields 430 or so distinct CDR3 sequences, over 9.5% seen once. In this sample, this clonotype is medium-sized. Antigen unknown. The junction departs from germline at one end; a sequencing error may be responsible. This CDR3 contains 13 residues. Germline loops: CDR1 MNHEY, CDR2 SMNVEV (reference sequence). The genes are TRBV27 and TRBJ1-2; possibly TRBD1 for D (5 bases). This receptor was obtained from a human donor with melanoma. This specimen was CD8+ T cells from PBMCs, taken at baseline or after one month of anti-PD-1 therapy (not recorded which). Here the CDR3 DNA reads TGTGCCAGCAGTCAAGGGGTTAACTATGGCTACGCCTTC. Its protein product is CASSQGVNYGYAF.